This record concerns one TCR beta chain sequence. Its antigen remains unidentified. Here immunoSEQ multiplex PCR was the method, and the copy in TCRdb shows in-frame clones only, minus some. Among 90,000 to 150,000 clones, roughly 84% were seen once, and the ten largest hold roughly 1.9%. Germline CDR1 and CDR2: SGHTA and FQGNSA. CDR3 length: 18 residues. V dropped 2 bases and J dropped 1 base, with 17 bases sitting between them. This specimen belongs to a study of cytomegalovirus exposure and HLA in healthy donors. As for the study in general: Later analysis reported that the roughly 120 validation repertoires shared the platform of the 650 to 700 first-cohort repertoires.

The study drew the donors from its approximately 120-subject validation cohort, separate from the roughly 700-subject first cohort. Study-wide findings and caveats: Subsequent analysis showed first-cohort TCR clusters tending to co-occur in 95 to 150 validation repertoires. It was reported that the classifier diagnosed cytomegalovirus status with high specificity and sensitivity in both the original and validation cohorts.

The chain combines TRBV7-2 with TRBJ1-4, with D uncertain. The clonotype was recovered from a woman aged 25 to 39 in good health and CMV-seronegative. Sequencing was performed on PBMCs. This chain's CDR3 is CASSLQVGGYGTNEKLFF. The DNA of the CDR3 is TGTGCCAGCAGCTTACAAGTAGGAGGCTATGGAACTAATGAAAAACTGTTTTTT.